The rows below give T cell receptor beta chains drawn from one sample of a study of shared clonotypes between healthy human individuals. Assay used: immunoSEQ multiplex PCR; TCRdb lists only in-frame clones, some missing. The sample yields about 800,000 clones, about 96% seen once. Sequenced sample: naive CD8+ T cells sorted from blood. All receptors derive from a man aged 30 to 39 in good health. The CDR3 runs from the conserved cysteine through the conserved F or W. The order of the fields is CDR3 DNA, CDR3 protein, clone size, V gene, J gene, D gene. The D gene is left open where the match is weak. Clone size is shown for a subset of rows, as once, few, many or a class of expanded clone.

cdr3_nt: TGCGCCAGCAGCCAAGTAACCCGGACTGGGAGCTCCTACAATGAGCAGTTCTTC
cdr3_aa: CASSQVTRTGSSYNEQFF
clone_size: once
v_call: TRBV4-3
j_call: TRBJ2-1
d_call: NA

cdr3_nt: TGCGCCAGCAGCCCTGGACTAGCTTCTATAGCCAAAAACATTCAGTACTTC
cdr3_aa: CASSPGLASIAKNIQYF
clone_size: NA
v_call: TRBV5-1
j_call: TRBJ2-4
d_call: TRBD2

cdr3_nt: TGTGCCAGCAGCCCCGAACTAGCGGGAGCGCTTTATGAGCAGTTCTTC
cdr3_aa: CASSPELAGALYEQFF
clone_size: NA
v_call: TRBV11-2
j_call: TRBJ2-1
d_call: TRBD2

cdr3_nt: TGTGCCAGCAGGGGATCCTACGAGCAGTACTTC
cdr3_aa: CASRGSYEQYF
clone_size: NA
v_call: TRBV7-2
j_call: TRBJ2-7
d_call: NA

cdr3_nt: TGTGCCAGCAGCTTGGTTCAGTACAATGAGCAGTTCTTC
cdr3_aa: CASSLVQYNEQFF
clone_size: NA
v_call: TRBV5-5
j_call: TRBJ2-1
d_call: NA

cdr3_nt: TGTGCCAGCAGCTCCAGACGGGCGAGTACCTACAATGAGCAGTTCTTC
cdr3_aa: CASSSRRASTYNEQFF
clone_size: once
v_call: TRBV7-9
j_call: TRBJ2-1
d_call: NA

cdr3_nt: TGCGCCAGCAGCGAGGGGACAGGGGGCACAGATACGCAGTATTTT
cdr3_aa: CASSEGTGGTDTQYF
clone_size: NA
v_call: TRBV10-1
j_call: TRBJ2-3
d_call: TRBD1

cdr3_nt: TGTGCCAGCAGCTCTAGGACTAGCGGGATTTCAGATACGCAGTATTTT
cdr3_aa: CASSSRTSGISDTQYF
clone_size: once
v_call: TRBV11-3
j_call: TRBJ2-3
d_call: TRBD2

cdr3_nt: TGTGCCAGCAGCCAAACGAGGGGGCCATATGAGCAGTTCTTC
cdr3_aa: CASSQTRGPYEQFF
clone_size: NA
v_call: TRBV14
j_call: TRBJ2-1
d_call: TRBD1

cdr3_nt: TGTGCCAGCAGTTACCGGGACGGACGCAATCAGCCCCAGCATTTT
cdr3_aa: CASSYRDGRNQPQHF
clone_size: NA
v_call: TRBV6-5
j_call: TRBJ1-5
d_call: NA

cdr3_nt: TGTGCCAGCAGTGCGAATCGGGGGGGAGAGGAGCCCCAGCATTTT
cdr3_aa: CASSANRGGEEPQHF
clone_size: NA
v_call: TRBV2
j_call: TRBJ1-5
d_call: NA

cdr3_nt: TGTGCCAGCAGCTTATGGACCAACCCGGGAGCTTTCTTT
cdr3_aa: CASSLWTNPGAFF
clone_size: NA
v_call: TRBV11-2
j_call: TRBJ1-1
d_call: NA

cdr3_nt: TGTGCCAGCGGACCTACAGGGGGCGTTGAAGCTTTCTTT
cdr3_aa: CASGPTGGVEAFF
clone_size: once
v_call: TRBV6-6
j_call: TRBJ1-1
d_call: TRBD1

cdr3_nt: TGCGCCAGCAGCCAAGCTCCGGGACTAGCGGGGAATGAGCAGTTCTTC
cdr3_aa: CASSQAPGLAGNEQFF
clone_size: NA
v_call: TRBV4-1
j_call: TRBJ2-1
d_call: TRBD2

cdr3_nt: TGTGCCAGCAACATCCTTGGGGGCGACGAGCAGTACTTC
cdr3_aa: CASNILGGDEQYF
clone_size: NA
v_call: TRBV7-9
j_call: TRBJ2-7
d_call: NA

cdr3_nt: TGTGCCAGCAGCGGAGGGACTAGCGGGTACCGGGGCTACAATGAGCAGTTCTTC
cdr3_aa: CASSGGTSGYRGYNEQFF
clone_size: NA
v_call: TRBV7-8
j_call: TRBJ2-1
d_call: TRBD2

cdr3_nt: TGTGCCAGCCAATCACTGGCTGGGGATGAGGGTGGCTACACCTTC
cdr3_aa: CASQSLAGDEGGYTF
clone_size: NA
v_call: TRBV6-5
j_call: TRBJ1-2
d_call: NA

cdr3_nt: TGCGCCAGCAGCCAAGATAGAACCGGGGAGCTGTTTTTT
cdr3_aa: CASSQDRTGELFF
clone_size: NA
v_call: TRBV4-1
j_call: TRBJ2-2
d_call: NA

cdr3_nt: TGTGCCAGCAGCCGCGTTCCCACTAATAGCTACAATGAGCAGTTCTTC
cdr3_aa: CASSRVPTNSYNEQFF
clone_size: NA
v_call: TRBV7-9
j_call: TRBJ2-1
d_call: NA

cdr3_nt: TGTGCCACCAAAGAGGCGGGAGGATCCTACGAGCAGTACTTC
cdr3_aa: CATKEAGGSYEQYF
clone_size: NA
v_call: TRBV25-1
j_call: TRBJ2-7
d_call: TRBD2

cdr3_nt: TGTGCCAGCAGCTTAGCAGGGGGATTTGGAAACACCATATATTTT
cdr3_aa: CASSLAGGFGNTIYF
clone_size: NA
v_call: TRBV7-9
j_call: TRBJ1-3
d_call: NA

cdr3_nt: TGTGCCAGCAGTGAAGAGGCACTCGGTGGGAGCAATCAGCCCCAGCATTTT
cdr3_aa: CASSEEALGGSNQPQHF
clone_size: once
v_call: TRBV6-1
j_call: TRBJ1-5
d_call: NA

cdr3_nt: TGTGCCAGCAGCAGGACGGTTTCCTACGAGCAGTACTTC
cdr3_aa: CASSRTVSYEQYF
clone_size: NA
v_call: TRBV2
j_call: TRBJ2-7
d_call: NA

cdr3_nt: TGCGCCAGCAGCTTCAGACAGCCCTACGAGCAGTACTTC
cdr3_aa: CASSFRQPYEQYF
clone_size: NA
v_call: TRBV5-1
j_call: TRBJ2-7
d_call: NA

cdr3_nt: TGTGCCAGCAGTTACTCGAACAGGTGGGACTATGGCTACACCTTC
cdr3_aa: CASSYSNRWDYGYTF
clone_size: NA
v_call: TRBV6-5
j_call: TRBJ1-2
d_call: NA

cdr3_nt: TGTGCCAGCAGCTTAGATTGGTCAGGCAACTACAATGAGCAGTTCTTC
cdr3_aa: CASSLDWSGNYNEQFF
clone_size: NA
v_call: TRBV11-3
j_call: TRBJ2-1
d_call: NA

cdr3_nt: TGTGCCAGCTCACCGGTTTCGGTCCGGGGGCAAAACACTGAAGCTTTCTTT
cdr3_aa: CASSPVSVRGQNTEAFF
clone_size: NA
v_call: TRBV18
j_call: TRBJ1-1
d_call: NA

cdr3_nt: TGTGCCAGCAGGATGGAAGCTTTCTTT
cdr3_aa: CASRMEAFF
clone_size: NA
v_call: TRBV28
j_call: TRBJ1-1
d_call: NA

cdr3_nt: TGTGCCAGTAGGGCGGGACTAGCGGATTTCTACAATGAGCAGTTCTTC
cdr3_aa: CASRAGLADFYNEQFF
clone_size: NA
v_call: TRBV19
j_call: TRBJ2-1
d_call: TRBD2

cdr3_nt: TGTGCCAGCAGCCGCCCCCCGGGGCAGGGATCGGCTAACTATGGCTACACCTTC
cdr3_aa: CASSRPPGQGSANYGYTF
clone_size: NA
v_call: TRBV7-2
j_call: TRBJ1-2
d_call: NA

cdr3_nt: TGTGCCATCAACGGCAGGGGCGTCGAGCAGTACTTC
cdr3_aa: CAINGRGVEQYF
clone_size: NA
v_call: TRBV10-3
j_call: TRBJ2-7
d_call: NA